Listed below are T cell receptor beta chains from one sample, sequenced in a study of blood T cell repertoires in COVID-19. Profiling relied on immunoSEQ multiplex PCR, and the TCRdb table lists in-frame clones only, not all of them. The sample contains 150,000 or so clones, just under 85% of which appear only once. The sample was peripheral blood. These receptors all come from a woman in her sixties or seventies with acute or convalescent COVID-19. Each CDR3 is given with its conserved first and last residue. Fields, in order: J gene, D gene, clone size, V gene, CDR3 protein, CDR3 DNA. The D gene is left open where the match is weak. Only part of the rows carry a size: once, few, many, or a class if the clone is expanded.

TRBJ1-6 TRBD1 once TRBV6-5 CASSPWWQGVSPLHF TGTGCCAGCAGTCCGTGGTGGCAGGGGGTCTCACCCCTCCACTTT
TRBJ1-2 TRBD1 - TRBV19 CASRGDRVNGYTF TGTGCCAGTCGGGGGGACAGGGTGAATGGCTACACCTTC
TRBJ2-1 TRBD1 - TRBV5-4 CASSLAGTGAYNEQFF TGTGCCAGCAGCTTGGCCGGGACAGGGGCCTACAATGAGCAGTTCTTC
TRBJ2-3 TRBD1 - TRBV2 CASSVETGITDTQYF TGTGCCAGCAGTGTCGAGACAGGGATCACAGATACGCAGTATTTT
TRBJ1-3 - - TRBV6-1 CASSDFKGVHTIYF TGTGCCAGCAGTGATTTCAAAGGGGTACACACCATATATTTT
TRBJ1-3 - - TRBV6-1 CASSEGAISGNTIYF TGTGCCAGCAGCGAAGGGGCCATCTCTGGAAACACCATATATTTT
TRBJ2-5 - - TRBV27 CASRGGGRRETQYF TGTGCCAGCAGGGGAGGCGGCAGACGGGAGACCCAGTACTTC
TRBJ2-1 - - TRBV28 CASSLGQGGAEQFF TGTGCCAGCAGTTTAGGGCAGGGGGGTGCTGAGCAGTTCTTC
TRBJ1-1 TRBD1 - TRBV27 CASREGTGHTEAFF TGTGCCAGCAGGGAGGGGACAGGCCACACTGAAGCTTTCTTT
TRBJ1-1 TRBD1 once TRBV5-1 CASSLAGGRNTEAFF TGCGCCAGCAGCTTGGCAGGGGGAAGGAACACTGAAGCTTTCTTT
TRBJ2-3 TRBD1 - TRBV2 CASRGTVPTDTQYF TGTGCCAGCAGGGGGACAGTGCCCACAGATACGCAGTATTTT
TRBJ1-5 TRBD1 - TRBV30 CAWREKGTGSFSAQHF TGTGCCTGGAGAGAGAAGGGGACAGGGTCGTTTTCGGCCCAGCATTTT
TRBJ1-2 - - TRBV18 CASSPLGQPNYGYTF TGTGCCAGCTCACCACTAGGACAGCCTAACTATGGCTACACCTTC
TRBJ1-2 TRBD1 - TRBV4-1 CASSQPGQGAHGYTF TGCGCCAGCAGCCAACCCGGACAGGGGGCTCATGGCTACACCTTC
TRBJ2-2 - - TRBV7-2 CASSFAGNTGELFF TGTGCCAGCAGCTTTGCGGGGAACACCGGGGAGCTGTTTTTT
TRBJ1-1 TRBD1 once TRBV11-2 CASSSRTGMNTEAFF TGTGCCAGCAGCAGCCGGACAGGCATGAACACTGAAGCTTTCTTT
TRBJ1-6 TRBD1 - TRBV7-9 CASSVPGQGSPLHF TGTGCCAGCAGCGTCCCGGGACAGGGATCACCCCTCCACTTT
TRBJ1-5 TRBD1 - TRBV18 CASSPPYGTGENQPQHF TGTGCCAGCTCACCACCATATGGGACAGGGGAAAATCAGCCCCAGCATTTT
TRBJ2-7 - - TRBV6-4 CASSADSGVPYEQYF TGTGCCAGCAGTGCGGACAGTGGGGTTCCCTACGAGCAGTACTTC
TRBJ2-3 TRBD2 few TRBV11-3 CASSYGSGGGTDTQYF TGTGCCAGCAGCTATGGTAGCGGGGGAGGGACAGATACGCAGTATTTT